This record looks at one TCR beta chain sequence and its context. No antigen is known for it. One end of the junction is discordant with germline, which a read error may explain. MiXCR, run by TCRdb on the reads, gives a single entry per CDR3 protein. The profile shows roughly 150,000 distinct CDR3 sequences, approximately 17% of them singletons. The germline V gene encodes CDR1 MNHEY and CDR2 SVGEGT. This CDR3 has 14 residues. The data were obtained in a study of T cell repertoires in cytomegalovirus infection. Points from the study as a whole: HLA-C-restricted, CMV-specific TCR beta clonotypes were dominant ex vivo.

The chain recombines TRBV6-2 or TRBV6-3 with TRBJ1-5; D unclear. The source material was CD8+ T cells from PBMCs. The sequence derives from a human donor in good health (CMV status not recorded). Some clones in this sample may be carry-over from other donors' samples. The CDR3 spells CDSSYSEGSQPQHF. The CDR3, as DNA: TGTGACAGCAGTTACTCGGAAGGGAGCCAGCCCCAGCATTTT.